These 20 T cell receptor beta chains originate from one sample sequenced in a study of cytomegalovirus exposure and HLA in healthy donors. The study ran its PCR with 60 Vbeta and 13 Jbeta primers. Sequenced by immunoSEQ multiplex PCR; TCRdb stores in-frame clones only, minus some. The sample gives around 120,000 clones, approximately 85% of which show up once; 1.7% is in the top ten. Sequencing was done on a sample of PBMCs. The receptors shown here come from a boy younger than 18 in good health and CMV-seronegative.

J is TRBJ1-2 and V is TRBV30; TRBD1 aligns across 8 bases. V trimming: 4 bases; J trimming: 5 bases; junction bases outside the gene matches: 6. Germline CDR1 and CDR2: GTSNPN and SVGIG (reference sequence). CDR3 length: 13 residues. The CDR3 is CAWNQDRAYGYTF. Written as DNA, the CDR3 is TGTGCCTGGAATCAGGACAGGGCGTATGGCTACACCTTC.

V is TRBV5-4 and J is TRBJ1-6; TRBD1 matches 7 bases. The CDR3 sequence is 14 residues long. Trimming cost V 5 bases and J 7 bases; bases outside gene matches: 6. From germline, CDR1 is SGHNT and CDR2 YYREEE (reference sequence). The DNA of the CDR3 is TGTGCCAGCAGACCCACAGGGGAAAATTCACCCCTCCACTTT. Protein product: CASRPTGENSPLHF. The whole variable domain, remainder taken from reference TRBV5-4 and TRBJ1-6, is ETGVTQSPTHLIKTRGQQVTLRCSSQSGHNTVSWYQQALGQGPQFIFQYYREEENGRGNFPPRFSGLQFPNYSSELNVNALELDDSALYLCASRPTGENSPLHFGNGTRLTVT.

The V call is TRBV29-1, the J call TRBJ2-3; 7 bases map to TRBD1. The ends lost 1 base at V and 2 bases at J; junction bases unmatched: 6. The CDR3 runs 15 residues. Germline V CDR1 and CDR2: SQVTM, ANQGSEA. This CDR3 is CSVEVWDRSTDTQYF. In DNA form, the CDR3 reads TGCAGCGTTGAAGTGTGGGACAGATCCACAGATACGCAGTATTTT.

The chain uses TRBV4-1 and TRBJ2-1; 14 nucleotides agree with TRBD2. The CDR3 is 17 residues long. V shed 3 bases and J 9 bases; nucleotides not matched to a gene: 10. The V gene's germline CDR1 is MGHRA and CDR2 YSYEKL. This CDR3 reads CASSQARLAGGPGEQFF. CDR3 coding DNA: TGCGCCAGCAGCCAGGCCCGACTAGCGGGGGGGCCTGGTGAGCAGTTCTTC.

The V and J genes are TRBV29-1 and TRBJ2-7, with 7 positions matching TRBD1. V gave up 6 bases and J gave up 9 bases; unmatched junction bases: 11. The CDR3 totals 12 residues. In germline, CDR1 is SQVTM, CDR2 ANQGSEA. Here the CDR3 DNA reads TGCAGCGTCCCGGGACAGCAATTCGGGCAGTACTTC. It is translated as CSVPGQQFGQYF.

CDR3 loop: CASRRQGDQPQHF. The CDR3 DNA reads as TGTGCCAGCAGGCGCCAGGGGGATCAGCCCCAGCATTTT. This chain joins TRBV27 and TRBJ1-5; 7 bases fit TRBD1. Germline assignment: CDR1 MNHEY and CDR2 SMNVEV (reference sequence). The length of the CDR3 is 13 residues. Losses at the gene ends were 6 bases for V and 5 bases for J; bases not matched to a gene: 4.

The chain carries TRBV9 and TRBJ2-2; 7 bases align to TRBD1. Germline V gene sequence: CDR1 SGDLS, CDR2 YYNGEE. The CDR3 spans 15 residues. Trimming removed 0 bases from V and 4 bases from J; junction bases left unmatched: 3. The CDR3 DNA follows: TGTGCCAGCAGCGTAGGACAGGGTTTCACCGGGGAGCTGTTTTTT. Translation gives CASSVGQGFTGELFF.

In DNA form, the CDR3 reads TGCGCCAGCAGCTTGATACCGGGACATAACTCCTACAATGAGCAGTTCTTC. Residues: CASSLIPGHNSYNEQFF. The chain couples TRBV5-1 to TRBJ2-1, with D possibly TRBD1 on 6 matching bases. CDR1 is SGHRS and CDR2 is YFSETQ in the germline V gene. The CDR3 loop spans 17 amino acids. V lost 1 base to trimming and J lost 0 bases, with 14 bases between them.

The gene calls are TRBV29-1 and TRBJ1-2; possible D gene TRBD1, 6 bases. V was trimmed by 1 base and J by 3 bases, leaving 12 bases between them. The CDR3 length is 14 residues. Germline CDR1 and CDR2: SQVTM and ANQGSEA. Here the CDR3 DNA reads TGCAGCGTTGAAGTTGGGGGCATCTACTATGGCTACACCTTC. It translates to CSVEVGGIYYGYTF.

This rearrangement joins TRBV4-2 to TRBJ2-1; TRBD2 aligns across 14 bases. Losses at the gene ends were 2 bases for V and 8 bases for J; bases not matched to a gene: 11. Per the germline V gene, CDR1 is LGHNA and CDR2 is YNFKEQ. The CDR3 runs 18 residues. Here the CDR3 reads CASSQTGLAGDLLDEQFF. The CDR3 DNA sequence: TGTGCCAGCAGCCAAACGGGACTAGCGGGAGATTTGTTGGATGAGCAGTTCTTC.

The chain links TRBV27 to TRBJ2-3; TRBD2 matches at 7 bases. This CDR3 contains 14 residues. From germline, CDR1 is MNHEY and CDR2 SMNVEV (reference sequence). After removal of 7 bases from V and 2 bases from J, the junction contained 6 bases not matched to a gene. CDR3 sequence reads: CASNRDYHTDTQYF. The CDR3 DNA sequence: TGTGCCAGCAATCGGGACTACCACACAGATACGCAGTATTTT.

This rearrangement joins TRBV29-1 to TRBJ1-1, with a possible D match to TRBD1 (5 bases). Germline lookup yields CDR1 SQVTM and CDR2 ANQGSEA. V shed 4 bases and J shed 4 bases, with 16 bases lying between them. This CDR3 has 14 amino acids. Written as DNA, the CDR3 is TGCAGCGTTGGCTTGAGGACACAAGGCACTGAAGCTTTCTTT. Translation gives CSVGLRTQGTEAFF.

The gene calls are TRBV5-4 and TRBJ2-3; 9 bases align to TRBD2. CDR1 and CDR2 (germline): SGHNT, YYREEE (reference sequence). There are 16 residues in the CDR3. Losses at the gene ends were 0 bases for V and 5 bases for J; bases not matched to a gene: 7. CDR3 in amino acids: CASSLAASGVGDTQYF. CDR3 DNA: TGTGCCAGCAGCTTGGCGGCTAGCGGGGTGGGAGATACGCAGTATTTT.

The V and J genes are TRBV5-8 and TRBJ1-4; TRBD1 matches 9 bases. This CDR3 is built from 15 residues. Germline CDR1 reads SGHTS; CDR2 reads YDEGEE. V shed 5 bases and J 7 bases; nucleotides not matched to a gene: 9. The DNA of the CDR3 is TGTGCCAGCAGTTTAGGACAGGGGTCGGGTGAAAAACTGTTTTTT. Encoded protein: CASSLGQGSGEKLFF.

The V and J genes are TRBV9 and TRBJ2-1; D not resolved. V was shortened by 0 bases and J by 8 bases, with 9 bases between the two germline ends. The CDR3 is 13 amino acids. The germline V gene has CDR1 SGDLS and CDR2 YYNGEE. The DNA of the CDR3 is TGTGCCAGCAGCGTAGATTTATGGCATGAGCAGTTCTTC. Protein product: CASSVDLWHEQFF.

The chain recombines TRBV6-6 with TRBJ1-2, with a weak D call TRBD1 (5 bases). V lost 2 bases and J lost 7, with 20 bases in between. CDR1 is MNHNY and CDR2 is SVGAGI in the germline V gene (reference sequence). The CDR3 has 16 amino acids. CDR3 bases: TGTGCCAGCAGTTACGGTTGGGCGGGGGAGGGAAGTGGCTACACCTTC. Residues: CASSYGWAGEGSGYTF.

The chain combines TRBV7-8 with TRBJ2-4, with 10 bases aligning to TRBD2. The CDR3 consists of 17 residues. J was trimmed by 3 bases and V by 5 bases; bases with no gene match: 10. Germline CDR1 SGHVS, CDR2 FQNEAQ. CDR3 sequence (DNA): TGTGCCAGCAGCCCGGAGCTAGCGGGAGATGGCAAAAACATTCAGTACTTC. Its translation: CASSPELAGDGKNIQYF.

The chain uses TRBV7-8 and TRBJ2-5; no clear D. Germline V gene sequence: CDR1 SGHVS, CDR2 FQNEAQ. The CDR3 loop spans 15 amino acids. Between the trimmed V and J ends, which lost 1 base and 2 bases, there was a span of 11 bases. The DNA for the CDR3 is TGTGCCAGCAGCTTAGGAACAAGAAAGCAAGAGACCCAGTACTTC. Its translation is CASSLGTRKQETQYF.

The chain recombines TRBV5-1 with TRBJ2-1; TRBD2 matches 13 bases. Trimming removed 3 bases from V and 8 bases from J; junction bases left unmatched: 5. This CDR3 comprises 15 residues. Germline values: CDR1 SGHRS, CDR2 YFSETQ. The CDR3 loop reads CASSSGLAGLYEQFF. CDR3 nucleotides: TGCGCCAGCAGCTCGGGACTAGCGGGATTATATGAGCAGTTCTTC.

There are a few counts of this clone. This chain uses TRBV5-1 with TRBJ2-6; 7 bases are a match to TRBD2. Unmatched junction bases numbered 5, after V lost 5 bases and J lost 0 bases. Germline V gene data show CDR1 as SGHRS and CDR2 as YFSETQ. CDR3 length equals 16 residues. The CDR3 nucleotides read TGCGCCAGCAGTGGCGGGGGAGTCTCTGGGGCCAACGTCCTGACTTTC. This gives the protein CASSGGGVSGANVLTF.